The 21 T cell receptor beta chains below all came from one sample that was sequenced in a study of breast tumors, draining lymph nodes, adjacent tissues. A single record per CDR3 protein comes from TCRdb applying MiXCR to the multiplex PCR reads. The sample contains 270,000 or so distinct CDR3 sequences, more than 30% of which appear only once. Breast cancer patients provided tissue from their axillary draining lymph nodes. Sequenced: axillary lymph node tissue. The origin of the receptors is a female donor with breast cancer. Some clones in this sample may be carry-over from other donors' samples.

This clonotype was seen repeatedly, ten times or more. The chain combines TRBV11-3 with TRBJ2-7; D might be TRBD2 (6 bases). Germline-derived CDR1 and CDR2 are SGHNT and YENEEA. Deletions cut 6 bases from V and 0 bases from J, with 12 bases between. There are 14 residues in the CDR3. The CDR3 DNA follows: TGTGCCAGCAGTGGTAGCGGAAGCTCCTACGAGCAGTACTTC. It codes for CASSGSGSSYEQYF.

This clonotype was counted ten times or more. The chain has TRBV10-3 and TRBJ2-1; D is ambiguous. Looked up from germline, CDR1 is ENHRY and CDR2 is SYGVKD. Trimming pared 8 bases from V and 9 bases from J, leaving 11 bases between. This CDR3 region has 11 residues. CDR3 sequence: CAIEPFTEQFF. In DNA form, the CDR3 reads TGTGCCATCGAGCCGTTCACTGAGCAGTTCTTC.

With regard to this clonotype: An end of the junction does not agree with germline; a read error may underlie this. This sequence joins TRBV14 and TRBJ2-1, with D perhaps TRBD2 (6 bases). The germline CDR1 and CDR2 sequences are SGHDN and FVKESK. The CDR3 covers 16 residues. CDR3 in DNA: TGTGCTAGCAGTAAAACCGTAGCGGATTCCTACAATGAGCAGTTCTTC. It encodes CASSKTVADSYNEQFF.

Turning to this clonotype: Just one base apart from a much larger clone, this may be a read error. The chain has TRBV11-3 and TRBJ2-5; D is uncertain. V was cut by 5 bases and J by 7 bases, with 14 bases left in between. This CDR3 comprises 13 residues. CDR1 SGHNT and CDR2 YENEEA come from the germline V gene. The CDR3 sequence: CASSLTMRATQYF. The CDR3 DNA sequence: TGTGCCAGCAGCCTGACCATGCGAGCGACCCAGTACTTC. Full variable domain (remainder filled in from reference TRBV11-3 and TRBJ2-5): EAGVVQSPRYKIIEKKQPVAFWCNPISGHNTLYWYLQNLGQGPELLIRYENEEAVDDSQLPKDRFSAERLKGVDSTLKIQPAELGDSAVYLCASSLTMRATQYFGPGTRLLVL.

This chain joins TRBV6-5 and TRBJ1-2; tentatively, D is TRBD1 (5 bases). Germline V gives CDR1 MNHEY, CDR2 SVGAGI. Trimming left V 5 bases short and J 4 bases short, with 14 bases between. The CDR3 is 14 amino acids. The CDR3 reads CASSPRVGVYGYTF. CDR3 nucleotide sequence: TGTGCCAGCAGTCCCCGGGTGGGGGTCTATGGCTACACCTTC.

As concerns this clonotype: With a much larger clone just one base away, this may be a read error. V gene TRBV9 combines with J gene TRBJ2-5, with D tentatively TRBD1 or TRBD2 (5 bases each). This CDR3 comprises 14 residues. From germline, CDR1 is SGDLS and CDR2 YYNGEE. CDR3: CASSAEGSGETQSF. In nucleotides, the CDR3 is TGTGCCAGCAGCGCAGAGGGGAGTGGGGAGACCCAGTCCTTC.

The chain has TRBV29-1 and TRBJ2-3; D remains unclear. This CDR3 region has 15 residues. Germline V gene data show CDR1 as SQVTM and CDR2 as ANQGSEA. Between the trimmed V and J ends, which lost 6 bases and 1 base, there was a span of 17 bases. The CDR3 nucleotides are TGCAGCGTCCGGAAGCCAATTGGGGGCACAGATACGCAGTATTTT. Translating it yields CSVRKPIGGTDTQYF.

This clonotype was detected a few times. This chain connects TRBV28 to TRBJ2-1, with a weak D call TRBD2 (5 bases). CDR3 length: 12 residues. CDR1 and CDR2 from the germline V gene are MDHEN and SYDVKM. Trimming left V 3 bases short and J 9 bases short, with 9 bases between. CDR3 nucleotides: TGTGCCAGCAGTTTGCCGGGGATTGAGCAGTTCTTC. Amino acids: CASSLPGIEQFF.

This clonotype was observed many times. V usage is TRBV5-1 and J usage is TRBJ1-3; the D gene is possibly TRBD1 (5 bases). Germline CDR1 is SGHRS and CDR2 is YFSETQ. The CDR3 is made up of 14 amino acids. V lost 5 bases and J 3 bases, leaving 12 bases between the germline ends. CDR3 amino acids: CASRYRGVGNTIYF. CDR3 sequence (DNA): TGCGCCAGCAGATACCGAGGGGTTGGAAACACCATATATTTT.

The sample holds many counts of this clonotype. This rearrangement joins TRBV15 to TRBJ2-7, with 8 bases matching TRBD1. The J segment lost 7 bases and the V segment lost 1 base, leaving 9 bases of the junction unmatched. The CDR3 extends over 15 amino acids. Germline assignment: CDR1 LNHNV and CDR2 YYDKDF (reference sequence). CDR3 DNA: TGTGCCACCAGCAGAGGGGACAGGCCATTGAGAGAGCAGTACTTC. Protein sequence: CATSRGDRPLREQYF. Full variable domain (missing parts from reference TRBV15 and TRBJ2-7): DAMVIQNPRYQVTQFGKPVTLSCSQTLNHNVMYWYQQKSSQAPKLLFHYYDKDFNNEADTPDNFQSRRPNTSFCFLDIRSPGLGDTAMYLCATSRGDRPLREQYFGPGTRLTVT.

This clonotype has ten or more counts. The chain couples TRBV15 to TRBJ2-7, with 7 bases fitting TRBD1. V shed 3 bases and J 5 bases; nucleotides not matched to a gene: 7. There are 14 residues in the CDR3. Germline V lookup: CDR1 LNHNV, CDR2 YYDKDF (reference sequence). The CDR3 DNA reads TGTGCCACCAGCAGGCGGAAAGGGGGCCACGAGCAGTACTTC. Translated: CATSRRKGGHEQYF.

This clonotype was counted between two and nine times. The V call is TRBV27, the J call TRBJ2-5; D may be TRBD1 or TRBD2 (6 bases each). V was cut by 4 bases and J by 4 bases, with 19 bases left in between. This CDR3 has 16 amino acids. Germline V gives CDR1 MNHEY, CDR2 SMNVEV (reference sequence). The DNA for the CDR3 is TGTGCCAGCAGTTCCTACGTCAGGGGAGGAGGAGAGACCCAGTACTTC. Protein product: CASSSYVRGGGETQYF.

A note on this clonotype: This may stem from a read error, because a much larger clone lies one nucleotide away. V is TRBV12-3 or TRBV12-4 and J is TRBJ2-5; 10 bases map to TRBD2. The CDR3 runs 19 residues. J lost 1 base, V lost 6 bases, and 17 bases had no gene match. Here the CDR3 DNA reads TGTGCCAGCAGCTTCACAGCGGGAGGGGTCGCTGGGAGCCAAGAGACCCAGTACTTC. Translating it yields CASSFTAGGVAGSQETQYF.

Comment on this clonotype: Since a much larger clone is just one base distant, this may be a read error. The CDR3 region is CASSFSNAQYF. The CDR3 DNA reads as TGTGCCAGCAGCTTCTCGAACGCGCAGTACTTC. The chain employs TRBV5-4 and TRBJ2-7; D remains unclear. The germline V and J ends were trimmed by 2 bases and 9 bases, with 9 bases remaining between them. Per the germline V gene, CDR1 is SGHNT and CDR2 is YYREEE (reference sequence). This CDR3 spans 11 amino acids.

The chain links TRBV6-6 to TRBJ2-5; D remains unclear. The CDR3 covers 12 residues. Germline-derived CDR1 and CDR2 are MNHNY and SVGAGI (reference sequence). V was shortened by 5 bases and J by 5 bases, with 9 bases between the two germline ends. The CDR3 DNA sequence: TGTGCCAGCAGTCCGGGCCCCGAGACCCAGTACTTC. This codes for CASSPGPETQYF.

In its sample, this clonotype was seen many times. The J gene is TRBJ1-5, the V gene TRBV7-8; perhaps TRBD1 as D (5 bases). The CDR3 has 15 residues. The V gene lost 2 bases and the J gene lost 7 bases, with 15 bases spanning the gap. The germline gives CDR1 SGHVS, CDR2 FQNEAQ. The CDR3 protein is CASSLNVNGGQPQHF. The CDR3 DNA follows: TGTGCCAGCAGCTTAAATGTAAATGGGGGACAGCCCCAGCATTTT.

This clonotype was seen many times. The chain employs TRBV20-1 and TRBJ2-5, with unresolved D. Germline-derived CDR1 and CDR2 are DFQATT and SNEGSKA (reference sequence). The CDR3 extends over 14 amino acids. Trimming pared 4 bases from V and 2 bases from J, leaving 14 bases between. The CDR3 DNA sequence: TGCAGTGCTATCGATGTAGGGTCACAAGAGACCCAGTACTTC. Translated, it gives CSAIDVGSQETQYF.

V and J are TRBV29-1 and TRBJ2-7; TRBD2 aligns across 12 bases. Germline CDR1 SQVTM, CDR2 ANQGSEA. The CDR3 consists of 16 residues. Trimming at V came to 7 bases and at J to 0 bases, leaving 10 bases not matched to a gene. The CDR3 is CSAGLAGSTTSYEQYF. CDR3 DNA sequence: TGCAGCGCTGGACTAGCGGGATCAACTACCTCCTACGAGCAGTACTTC.

The J gene is TRBJ2-1, the V gene TRBV20-1, with D perhaps matching TRBD2 (6 bases). TRBJ2-7 matches the DNA end more closely, so the J call is doubtful. The germline V gene encodes CDR1 DFQATT and CDR2 SNEGSKA (reference sequence). The CDR3 contains 13 residues. The CDR3 loop is CSADDGSVNEQYF. Here the CDR3 DNA reads TGCAGTGCTGATGACGGGAGCGTCAACGAGCAGTACTTC.

There are many counts of this clonotype. The V gene is TRBV20-1, the J gene TRBJ2-3, with TRBD2 matching over 9 bases. This CDR3 spans 17 amino acids. The V segment lost 6 bases and the J segment 3 bases; nucleotides outside the gene matches: 16. Looked up from germline, CDR1 is DFQATT and CDR2 is SNEGSKA (reference sequence). CDR3 amino acids: CSASGTSISGGTDTQYF. CDR3 nucleotide sequence: TGCAGTGCGTCCGGGACTAGCATCTCAGGGGGGACAGATACGCAGTATTTT.

J is TRBJ1-5 and V is TRBV7-6; D remains ambiguous. Looked up from germline, CDR1 is SGHVS and CDR2 is FNYEAQ. The CDR3 contains 15 residues. Trimming removed 1 base at V and 4 bases at J, with 11 bases between. The CDR3 DNA follows: TGTGCCAGCAGCTTAGGGGCGGGAGTGAATCAGCCCCAGCATTTT. Encoded protein: CASSLGAGVNQPQHF.